Listed below are T cell receptor beta chains from one sample, sequenced in a study of T cell responses to AZD1222 COVID-19 vaccine. TCRdb's copy holds only in-frame clones and misses some; the assay was immunoSEQ multiplex PCR. The sample comprises some 78,000 clones, 83% of which are singletons, and roughly 1.3% rests with the top ten. This specimen was peripheral blood, taken 28 days after the second AZD1222 dose. These receptors all stem from an adult who received the AZD1222 COVID-19 vaccine. Each CDR3 is given with its conserved first and last residue.

v_gene,CDR3aa
TRBV6-5,CASSSGQPLNTEAFF
TRBV5-1,CASSLGSIHGVGEQFF
TRBV5-1,CASSLDLGYGGYTF
TRBV3-1/TRBV3-2,CASSQDHDRDEQYF
TRBV9,CASSISRDNEQFF
TRBV9,CARKLYNEQFF
TRBV28,CASSFFTSLNSGYTF
TRBV30,CAWSTGTGDSPLHF
TRBV5-1,CASSFSGSNYNEQFF
TRBV4-3,CASSQGVGRGRLEFYGYTF
TRBV7-2,CASSDGGALGNEQFF
TRBV30,CAWTENYGYTF
TRBV19,CASSILGFGNTEAFF
TRBV29-1,CSADRLSSYEQYF
TRBV28,CASSLTGSGYGYTF
TRBV19,CASSYGLARGTQYF
TRBV11-2,CASSLAAALGNTEAFF
TRBV7-9,CASSRRQDPTGELFF
TRBV28,CASSSLAGASSYNEQFF
TRBV12-5,CASGDNSNQPQHF
TRBV4-3,CASSQELAGSSYNEQFF
TRBV4-3,CASSQEIRVNTEAFF
TRBV7-2,CASSFSTGMHQPQHF
TRBV7-9,CASSPRAGNTEAFF
TRBV28,CASSSGDTNYGYTF
TRBV11-2,CASSRVAGRDTGELFF
TRBV21-1,CASSNSQWLGANYGYTF